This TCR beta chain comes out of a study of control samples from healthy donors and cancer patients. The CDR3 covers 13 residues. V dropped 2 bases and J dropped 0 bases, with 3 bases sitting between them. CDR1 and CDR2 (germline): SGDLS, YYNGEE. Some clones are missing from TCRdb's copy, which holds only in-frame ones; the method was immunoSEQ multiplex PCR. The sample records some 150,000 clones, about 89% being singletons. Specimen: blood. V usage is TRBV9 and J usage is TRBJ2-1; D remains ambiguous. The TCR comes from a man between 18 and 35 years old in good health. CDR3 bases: TGTGCCAGCAGCGTCGGCTCCTACAATGAGCAGTTCTTC. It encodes CASSVGSYNEQFF. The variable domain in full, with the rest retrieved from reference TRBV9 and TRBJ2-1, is DSGVTQTPKHLITATGQRVTLRCSPRSGDLSVYWYQQSLDQGLQFLIQYYNGEERAKGNILERFSAQQFPDLHSELNLSSLELGDSALYFCASSVGSYNEQFFGPGTRLTVL.